A selection of T cell receptor beta chains follows, all from one sample in a study of blood T cell repertoires in COVID-19. Some clones are missing from TCRdb's copy, which holds only in-frame ones; the method was immunoSEQ multiplex PCR. Of about 140,000 clones in the sample, roughly 85% were seen once. The sequenced material came from peripheral blood. The source of these receptors is a middle-aged man with acute or convalescent COVID-19. CDR3s include the opening cysteine and the closing phenylalanine or tryptophan. Fields, in order: clone size, J gene, V gene, D gene, CDR3 protein, CDR3 DNA. D genes are given only for firm matches. A clone size is listed for some rows: how often the clone was seen (once, few, many), or a class if it is expanded.

>.|TRBJ1-1|TRBV3-1/TRBV3-2|.
CASSPLGGNTEAFF
TGTGCCAGCAGCCCCCTAGGGGGGAACACTGAAGCTTTCTTT
>.|TRBJ1-1|TRBV7-8|.
CASSFGTNTEAFF
TGTGCCAGCAGCTTCGGTACGAACACTGAAGCTTTCTTT
>.|TRBJ1-5|TRBV30|TRBD1
CAWSSPGQWYQPQHF
TGTGCCTGGAGTTCACCGGGACAGTGGTATCAGCCCCAGCATTTT
>.|TRBJ2-2|TRBV11-2|.
CASSSQGLAKVGELFF
TGTGCCAGCAGCTCCCAGGGGCTGGCGAAGGTCGGGGAGCTGTTTTTT
>once|TRBJ2-7|TRBV7-9|.
CASSDRDFAYEQYF
TGTGCCAGCAGCGACCGGGACTTCGCCTACGAGCAGTACTTC
>.|TRBJ2-1|TRBV5-8|TRBD1
CASSPRDSFYNEQFF
TGTGCCAGCAGCCCCCGGGACAGCTTCTACAATGAGCAGTTCTTC
>.|TRBJ1-6|TRBV15|.
CATSRDSGRGGSPLHF
TGTGCCACCAGCAGAGATTCAGGACGAGGCGGGTCACCCCTCCACTTT
>few|TRBJ2-1|TRBV10-3|TRBD2
CATNPLAETSYNEQFF
TGTGCCACTAATCCCCTAGCGGAGACCTCCTACAATGAGCAGTTCTTC
>.|TRBJ2-1|TRBV24-1|TRBD2
CATSDGTSGGSYNEQFF
TGTGCCACCAGTGATGGGACTAGCGGGGGTTCCTACAATGAGCAGTTCTTC
>.|TRBJ2-1|TRBV12-5|.
CASGTSRTVGNEQFF
TGTGCTAGTGGCACATCGAGGACAGTTGGCAATGAGCAGTTCTTC
>once|TRBJ1-6|TRBV18|.
CASSPSGFDSPLHF
TGTGCCAGCTCACCATCAGGGTTCGATTCACCCCTCCACTTT
>.|TRBJ2-7|TRBV9|TRBD1
CASSVGPQGAAGEQYF
TGTGCCAGCAGCGTAGGACCGCAGGGGGCCGCGGGGGAGCAGTACTTC
>.|TRBJ1-5|TRBV27|.
CASSPLGQPQHF
TGTGCCAGCAGTCCCCTCGGGCAGCCCCAGCATTTT
>.|TRBJ2-1|TRBV7-3|TRBD1
CASSFTRDSPYNEQFF
TGTGCCAGCAGCTTTACCCGGGACAGTCCTTACAATGAGCAGTTCTTC
>.|TRBJ1-6|TRBV6-5|TRBD1
CASSRGHDSPLHF
TGTGCCAGCAGTAGGGGGCATGATTCACCCCTCCACTTT
>few|TRBJ2-3|TRBV6-5|.
CASSPGTDTQYF
TGTGCCAGCAGTCCCGGCACAGATACGCAGTATTTT
>once|TRBJ2-3|TRBV5-4|TRBD2
CASSLAGLAPDTQYF
TGTGCCAGCAGCTTGGCGGGACTAGCCCCAGATACGCAGTATTTT
>.|TRBJ2-1|TRBV7-2|TRBD2
CASSPGTSGGARQFF
TGTGCCAGCAGCCCTGGGACTAGCGGGGGGGCTCGGCAGTTCTTC
>.|TRBJ1-4|TRBV14|.
CASSQDDEDNEKLFF
TGTGCCAGCAGCCAAGACGACGAGGATAATGAAAAACTGTTTTTT
>few|TRBJ2-2|TRBV5-1|.
CASSQGLGELFF
TGCGCCAGCAGCCAGGGACTCGGGGAGCTGTTTTTT
>few|TRBJ2-1|TRBV18|TRBD2
CASSPGRASYNEQFF
TGTGCCAGCTCACCAGGGAGGGCGTCCTACAATGAGCAGTTCTTC
>.|TRBJ1-5|TRBV2|TRBD1
CASGGQAAGPQHF
TGTGCCAGCGGGGGACAGGCCGCGGGGCCCCAGCATTTT
>.|TRBJ1-2|TRBV5-5|TRBD1
CASSLGTGTGGAFYGYTF
TGTGCCAGCAGCTTGGGGACCGGGACAGGGGGCGCGTTCTATGGCTACACCTTC
>.|TRBJ2-1|TRBV6-5|.
CASSNPGGGYNEQFF
TGTGCCAGCAGCAATCCGGGGGGCGGTTACAATGAGCAGTTCTTC
>.|TRBJ2-7|TRBV28|.
CASSLSARLAYEQYF
TGTGCCAGCAGTTTATCGGCTAGATTGGCCTACGAGCAGTACTTC
>.|TRBJ2-1|TRBV10-3|TRBD2
CAISGLAGGPDEQFF
TGTGCCATCAGCGGCCTAGCGGGGGGGCCGGATGAGCAGTTCTTC
>.|TRBJ1-1|TRBV24-1|.
CATAGDMNTEAFF
TGTGCCACCGCAGGTGACATGAACACTGAAGCTTTCTTT
>.|TRBJ2-5|TRBV15|.
CATSRDQGPGGTQYF
TGTGCCACCAGCAGAGATCAGGGGCCGGGGGGGACCCAGTACTTC
>.|TRBJ2-3|TRBV12-2|.
CASRTALLAGSTDTQYF
TGTGCAAGTCGCACGGCCCTACTAGCGGGGAGCACAGATACGCAGTATTTT
>.|TRBJ1-5|TRBV27|TRBD1
CASGTGDNQPQHF
TGTGCCAGCGGGACAGGGGACAATCAGCCCCAGCATTTT
>.|TRBJ1-6|TRBV7-2|.
CASSLQGSYNSPLHF
TGTGCCAGCAGCTTACAGGGGTCCTATAATTCACCCCTCCACTTT
>.|TRBJ2-3|TRBV2|TRBD1
CASSPGQESTDTQYF
TGTGCCAGCAGTCCGGGACAGGAGTCCACAGATACGCAGTATTTT
>.|TRBJ2-7|TRBV5-5|TRBD2
CASSLGLAGVSYEQYF
TGTGCCAGCAGCTTGGGACTAGCGGGAGTCTCCTACGAGCAGTACTTC
>.|TRBJ2-6|TRBV9|TRBD1
CASSFTGVGANVLTF
TGTGCCAGCAGCTTTACAGGGGTTGGGGCCAACGTCCTGACTTTC
>.|TRBJ1-4|TRBV5-4|.
CASSLGGRNEKLFF
TGTGCCAGCAGCTTGGGAGGGAGGAATGAAAAACTGTTTTTT
>.|TRBJ1-5|TRBV27|TRBD1
CASSSWDSWPSQPQHF
TGTGCCAGCAGTTCATGGGACAGTTGGCCCAGTCAGCCCCAGCATTTT
>.|TRBJ1-4|TRBV28|TRBD1
CASSPGQGLTNEKLFF
TGTGCCAGCAGCCCGGGACAGGGGCTGACTAATGAAAAACTGTTTTTT
>.|TRBJ2-5|TRBV5-6|.
CASSLVNQGQETQYF
TGTGCCAGCAGCTTGGTTAACCAGGGCCAAGAGACCCAGTACTTC
>.|TRBJ2-7|TRBV30|TRBD1
CAWSDKTGASSYEQYF
TGTGCCTGGAGTGATAAGACAGGGGCAAGCTCCTACGAGCAGTACTTC
>.|TRBJ1-1|TRBV7-6|.
CASSLGPMGGIEAFF
TGTGCCAGCAGCTTAGGGCCCATGGGGGGGATTGAAGCTTTCTTT
>once|TRBJ1-2|TRBV20-1|.
CSAMRFGYTF
TGCAGTGCTATGAGGTTTGGCTACACCTTC
>.|TRBJ2-7|TRBV7-9|.
CASSPPRDSIYEQYF
TGTGCCAGCAGCCCCCCCCGGGACTCAATCTACGAGCAGTACTTC
>.|TRBJ1-1|TRBV25-1|TRBD1
CASSTGGQGEAFF
TGTGCCAGCAGTACCGGGGGACAGGGGGAAGCTTTCTTT
>.|TRBJ2-3|TRBV24-1|TRBD1
CATSEVSGGGTDTQYF
TGTGCCACCAGCGAAGTCTCAGGGGGAGGCACAGATACGCAGTATTTT
>.|TRBJ1-1|TRBV18|.
CASSTGRAEAFF
TGTGCCAGCTCAACTGGGAGGGCTGAAGCTTTCTTT
>.|TRBJ1-6|TRBV2|.
CASNTRGLSSPLHF
TGTGCCAGCAACACGCGGGGGCTAAGCTCACCCCTCCACTTT
>.|TRBJ1-2|TRBV19|.
CASSRPSTGKPTREGYTF
TGTGCCAGTAGCCGACCCTCTACAGGGAAGCCAACCCGAGAGGGCTACACCTTC
>once|TRBJ2-5|TRBV27|.
CASSPGFGKTQYF
TGTGCCAGCAGCCCCGGGTTCGGGAAGACCCAGTACTTC
>.|TRBJ2-2|TRBV6-5|.
CASRSGHMTGELFF
TGTGCCAGCAGATCGGGACACATGACCGGAGAGCTGTTTTTT
>once|TRBJ1-1|TRBV12-3/TRBV12-4|.
CASSRTPNTEAFF
TGTGCCAGCAGCCGTACACCGAACACTGAAGCTTTCTTT
>once|TRBJ1-1|TRBV3-1/TRBV3-2|.
CASSQGTGTPEAFF
TGTGCCAGCAGCCAAGGTACAGGGACGCCTGAAGCTTTCTTT
>.|TRBJ1-1|TRBV25-1|.
CASSQRYGTEAFF
TGTGCCAGCAGTCAGAGGTACGGCACTGAAGCTTTCTTT
>once|TRBJ2-5|TRBV6-1|.
CASSDSRADQYF
TGTGCCAGCAGTGATTCCAGGGCGGACCAGTACTTC
>few|TRBJ1-2|TRBV23-1|.
CANAPQGAYGYTF
TGCGCCAACGCACCACAGGGAGCCTATGGCTACACCTTC
>.|TRBJ1-6|TRBV12-3/TRBV12-4|.
CASSLAGGSPLHF
TGTGCCAGCAGTTTAGCGGGGGGATCACCCCTCCACTTT
>.|TRBJ1-1|TRBV3-1/TRBV3-2|.
CASSQVRGGTEAFF
TGTGCCAGCAGCCAAGTTAGGGGTGGCACTGAAGCTTTCTTT
>.|TRBJ2-1|TRBV18|.
CASSPTSGIEQFF
TGTGCCAGCTCACCAACTAGTGGTATTGAGCAGTTCTTC
>.|TRBJ2-7|TRBV30|TRBD1
CAWSEGQGNYEQYF
TGTGCCTGGAGTGAGGGACAGGGGAACTACGAGCAGTACTTC
>.|TRBJ1-2|TRBV18|.
CASSPLDSNYGYTF
TGTGCCAGCTCACCGCTGGACAGTAACTATGGCTACACCTTC
>few|TRBJ2-5|TRBV6-4|.
CASSRRGGETQYF
TGTGCCAGCAGTAGGCGGGGTGGAGAGACCCAGTACTTC